The 8 T cell receptor beta chains below all came from one sample that was sequenced in a study of T cell repertoires in cytomegalovirus infection. No antigen is known for these receptors. MiXCR, run by TCRdb on the reads, gives a single entry per CDR3 protein. Altogether fewer than 1,000,000 distinct CDR3 sequences are present, approximately 31% being singletons, with the ten largest covering roughly 13%. Here the sequenced sample was cultured CD8+ T cells from PBMCs, taken from culture after CMV antigen stimulation. Source of these receptors: a human donor in good health (CMV status not recorded). Some clones in this sample may be carry-over from other donors' samples.

This clonotype was seen more than once but under ten times. The chain combines TRBV7-9 with TRBJ1-1, with D possibly being TRBD1 (6 bases). This CDR3 comprises 14 residues. Trimming left V 6 bases short and J 1 base short, with 12 bases between. Germline loops: CDR1 SEHNR, CDR2 FQNEAQ (reference sequence). This CDR3 reads CASRSPGQNTEAFF. As DNA, the CDR3 is TGTGCCAGCAGGTCGCCGGGACAGAACACTGAAGCTTTCTTT.

This clonotype appeared a few times. V is TRBV4-1 and J is TRBJ2-7; 7 bases are a match to TRBD2. Germline V gene data show CDR1 as MGHRA and CDR2 as YSYEKL. The CDR3 has 16 amino acids. V lost 1 base and J lost 0; bases outside the gene matches: 6. The CDR3 sequence: CASSQVAGVLSYEQYF. As DNA, the CDR3 is TGCGCCAGCAGCCAAGTGGCGGGGGTGCTCTCCTACGAGCAGTACTTC.

This chain uses TRBV6-1 with TRBJ2-3; D remains unclear. From germline, CDR1 is MNHNS and CDR2 SASEGT. The CDR3 is 13 amino acids. Trimming took off 5 bases at V and 2 bases at J, with 8 bases between the two ends. CDR3 loop: CASSHRATDTQYF. CDR3 DNA sequence: TGTGCCAGCAGTCACCGGGCCACAGATACGCAGTATTTT.

The genes are TRBV7-8 and TRBJ1-1; D not certain. Germline values: CDR1 SGHVS, CDR2 FQNEAQ. There are 12 residues in the CDR3. Trimming left V 7 bases short and J 8 bases short, with 14 bases between. The CDR3 DNA reads as TGTGCCAGCACCCTTCCGGGGAGGGAAGCTTTCTTT. Translating gives CASTLPGREAFF.

The table lists this clonotype with a few counts. V gene TRBV6-5 combines with J gene TRBJ1-1; no clear D. Germline CDR1 is MNHEY and CDR2 is SVGAGI. CDR3 size: 15 residues. V dropped 0 bases and J dropped 4 bases, with 12 bases sitting between them. The CDR3 coding sequence is TGTGCCAGCAGTTACTCGATGGCGTTGAGCACTGAAGCTTTCTTT. As protein: CASSYSMALSTEAFF.

The chain couples TRBV6-2 or TRBV6-3 to TRBJ1-2; no clear D. Trimming left V 5 bases short and J 5 bases short, with 18 bases between. This CDR3 is built from 15 residues. Germline V gene data show CDR1 as MNHEY and CDR2 as SVGEGT. The CDR3 region is CASSTRIRNLYGYTF. As DNA, the CDR3 is TGTGCCAGCAGTACCCGCATCAGGAACCTTTATGGCTACACCTTC.

This clonotype was observed a handful of times. This chain joins TRBV7-2 and TRBJ1-5; D call uncertain. V was clipped by 2 bases and J by 2 bases, with 7 bases between them. CDR3 size: 14 residues. The germline V gene has CDR1 SGHTA and CDR2 FQGNSA. The CDR3 here is CASSLSIGNQPQHF. DNA for the CDR3: TGTGCCAGCAGCTTATCAATTGGCAATCAGCCCCAGCATTTT.

The V and J genes are TRBV27 and TRBJ2-7, with a tentative D call TRBD2 (5 bases). The ends were cut back, 3 bases at V and 3 bases at J, with 12 bases in the middle. Germline values: CDR1 MNHEY, CDR2 SMNVEV (reference sequence). The CDR3 runs 14 residues. CDR3 protein: CASSLTNTVYEQYF. The CDR3 DNA reads TGTGCCAGCAGTTTGACTAACACCGTCTACGAGCAGTACTTC.